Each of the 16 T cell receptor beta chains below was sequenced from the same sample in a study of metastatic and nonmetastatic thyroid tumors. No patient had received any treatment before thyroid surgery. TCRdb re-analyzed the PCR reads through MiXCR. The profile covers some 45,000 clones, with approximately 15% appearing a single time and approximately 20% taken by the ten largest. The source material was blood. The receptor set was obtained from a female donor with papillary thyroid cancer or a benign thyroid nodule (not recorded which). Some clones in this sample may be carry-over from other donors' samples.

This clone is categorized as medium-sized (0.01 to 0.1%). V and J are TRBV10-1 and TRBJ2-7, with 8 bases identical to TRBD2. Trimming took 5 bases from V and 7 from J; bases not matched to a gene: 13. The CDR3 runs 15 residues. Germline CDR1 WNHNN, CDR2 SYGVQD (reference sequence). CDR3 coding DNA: TGCGCCAGCAGTCCATCTTTGGGGACGGGAGGGGAGCAGTACTTC. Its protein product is CASSPSLGTGGEQYF.

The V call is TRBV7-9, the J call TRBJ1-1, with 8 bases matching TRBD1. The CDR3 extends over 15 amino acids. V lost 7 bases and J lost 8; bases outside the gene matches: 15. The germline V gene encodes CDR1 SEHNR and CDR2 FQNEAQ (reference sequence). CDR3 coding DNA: TGTGCCAGCATCATTGCCCAGGGGGCTGAGTTAGAAGCTTTCTTT. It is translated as CASIIAQGAELEAFF.

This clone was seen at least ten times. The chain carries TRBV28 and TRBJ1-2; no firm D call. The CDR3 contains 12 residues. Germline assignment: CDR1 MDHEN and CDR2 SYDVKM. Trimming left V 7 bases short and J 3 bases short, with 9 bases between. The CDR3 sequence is CASNSPYYGYTF. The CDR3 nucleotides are TGTGCCAGCAATAGCCCCTACTATGGCTACACCTTC.

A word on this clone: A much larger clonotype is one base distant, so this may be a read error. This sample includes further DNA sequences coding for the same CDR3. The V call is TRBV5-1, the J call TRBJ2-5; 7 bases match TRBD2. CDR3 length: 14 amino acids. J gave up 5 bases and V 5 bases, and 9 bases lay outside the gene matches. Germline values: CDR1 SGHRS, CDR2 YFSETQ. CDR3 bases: TGCGCCAGCAGTCGCGGCGGGGGATCGGAGACCCAGTACTTC. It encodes CASSRGGGSETQYF.

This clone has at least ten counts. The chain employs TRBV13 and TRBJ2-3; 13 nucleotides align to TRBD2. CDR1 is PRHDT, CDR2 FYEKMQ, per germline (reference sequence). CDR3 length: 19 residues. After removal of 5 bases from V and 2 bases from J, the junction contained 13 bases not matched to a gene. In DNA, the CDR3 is TGTGCCAGCAGCCCCTTAGGGGGGGGGACTAGCGGGATCACAGATACGCAGTATTTT. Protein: CASSPLGGGTSGITDTQYF. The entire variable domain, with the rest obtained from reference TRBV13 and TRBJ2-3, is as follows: AAGVIQSPRHLIKEKRETATLKCYPIPRHDTVYWYQQGPGQDPQFLISFYEKMQSDKGSIPDRFSAQQFSDYHSELNMSSLELGDSALYFCASSPLGGGTSGITDTQYFGPGTRLTVL.

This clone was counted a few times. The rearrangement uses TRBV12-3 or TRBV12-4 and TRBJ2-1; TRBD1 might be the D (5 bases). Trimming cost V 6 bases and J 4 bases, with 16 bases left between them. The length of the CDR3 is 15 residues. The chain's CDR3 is CASSNIDRQYNEQFF. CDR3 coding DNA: TGTGCCAGCAGCAACATAGACCGACAGTACAATGAGCAGTTCTTC.

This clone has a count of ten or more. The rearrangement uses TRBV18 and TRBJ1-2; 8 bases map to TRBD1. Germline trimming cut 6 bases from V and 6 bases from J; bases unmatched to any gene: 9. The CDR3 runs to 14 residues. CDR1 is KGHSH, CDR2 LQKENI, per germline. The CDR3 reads CASSTIPTGDGYTF. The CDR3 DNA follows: TGTGCCAGCTCGACTATACCGACAGGGGATGGCTACACCTTC.

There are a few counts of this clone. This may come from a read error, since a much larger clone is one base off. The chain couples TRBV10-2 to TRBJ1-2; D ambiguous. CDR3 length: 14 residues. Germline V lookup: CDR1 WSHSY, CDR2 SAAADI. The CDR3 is CASSSSRAYYGHIF. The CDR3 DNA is TGCGCCAGCAGTTCCTCGAGGGCGTACTATGGCCACATCTTC.

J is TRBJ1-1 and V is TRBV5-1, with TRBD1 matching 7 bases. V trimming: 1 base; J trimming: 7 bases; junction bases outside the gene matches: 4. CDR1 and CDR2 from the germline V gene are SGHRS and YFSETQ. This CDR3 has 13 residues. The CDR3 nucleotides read TGCGCCAGCAGCTTGACAGGGGTGGGTGAAGCTTTCTTT. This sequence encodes CASSLTGVGEAFF.

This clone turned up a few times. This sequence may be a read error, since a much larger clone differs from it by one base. The CDR3 DNA sequence: TGTGCCAGCAGCGTGGGACTACCTTCCGAGGAGCTGTTTTTT. Its protein is CASSVGLPSEELFF. This chain connects TRBV9 to TRBJ2-2, with TRBD2 matching over 7 bases. Germline lookup yields CDR1 SGDLS and CDR2 YYNGEE. V lost 2 bases and J lost 10; bases outside the gene matches: 8. This CDR3 comprises 14 residues.

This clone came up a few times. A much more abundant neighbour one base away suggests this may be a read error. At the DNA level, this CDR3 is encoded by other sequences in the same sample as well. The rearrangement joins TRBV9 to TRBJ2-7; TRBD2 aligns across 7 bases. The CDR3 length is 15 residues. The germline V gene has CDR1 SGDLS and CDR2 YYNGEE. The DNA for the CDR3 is TGTGCCAGCAGCGTAGGGCCGGGAGGTCCCTACGAGCAATACTTC. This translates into CASSVGPGGPYEQYF. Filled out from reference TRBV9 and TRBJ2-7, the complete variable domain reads DSGVTQTPKHLITATGQRVTLRCSPRSGDLSVYWYQQSLDQGLQFLIQYYNGEERAKGNILERFSAQQFPDLHSELNLSSLELGDSALYFCASSVGPGGPYEQYFGPGTRLTVT.

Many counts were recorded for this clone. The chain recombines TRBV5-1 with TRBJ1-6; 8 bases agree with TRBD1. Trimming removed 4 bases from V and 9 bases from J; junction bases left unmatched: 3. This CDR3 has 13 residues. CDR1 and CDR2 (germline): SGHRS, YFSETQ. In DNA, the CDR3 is TGCGCCAGCAGCACGGACAGGGTTTCACCCCTCCACTTT. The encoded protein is CASSTDRVSPLHF.

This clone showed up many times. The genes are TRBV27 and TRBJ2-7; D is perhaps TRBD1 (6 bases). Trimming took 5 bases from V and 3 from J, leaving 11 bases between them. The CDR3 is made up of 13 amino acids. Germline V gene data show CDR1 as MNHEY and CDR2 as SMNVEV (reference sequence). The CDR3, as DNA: TGTGCCAGCAGTCTCAAGACAGGCTACGAGCAGTACTTC. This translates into CASSLKTGYEQYF.

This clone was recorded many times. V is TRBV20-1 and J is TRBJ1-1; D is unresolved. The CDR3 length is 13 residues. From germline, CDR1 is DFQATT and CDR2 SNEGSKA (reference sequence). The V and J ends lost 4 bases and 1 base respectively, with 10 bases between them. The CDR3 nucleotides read TGCAGTGCTATACCGAAAGCGAACACTGAAGCTTTCTTT. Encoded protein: CSAIPKANTEAFF.

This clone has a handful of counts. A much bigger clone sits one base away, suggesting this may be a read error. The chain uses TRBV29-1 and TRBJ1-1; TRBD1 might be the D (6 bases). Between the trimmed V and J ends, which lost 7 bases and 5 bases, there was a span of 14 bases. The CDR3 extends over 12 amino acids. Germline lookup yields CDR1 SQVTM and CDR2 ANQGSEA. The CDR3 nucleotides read TGCAGCGGGGGATGCAGGGGAACTGAAGCTTTCTTT. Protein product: CSGGCRGTEAFF.

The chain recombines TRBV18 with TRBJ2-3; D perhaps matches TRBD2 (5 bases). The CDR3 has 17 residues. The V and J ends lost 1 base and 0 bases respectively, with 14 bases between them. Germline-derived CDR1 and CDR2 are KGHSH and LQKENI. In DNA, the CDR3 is TGTGCCAGCTCACCACGGCCTGGCGGGCCTAGCACAGATACGCAGTATTTT. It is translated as CASSPRPGGPSTDTQYF. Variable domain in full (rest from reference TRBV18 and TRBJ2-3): NAGVMQNPRHLVRRRGQEARLRCSPMKGHSHVYWYRQLPEEGLKFMVYLQKENIIDESGMPKERFSAEFPKEGPSILRIQQVVRGDSAAYFCASSPRPGGPSTDTQYFGPGTRLTVL.